This TCR beta chain was sequenced in a study of early T cells in non-severe SARS-CoV-2 infection. Unique molecular identifiers tagged individual cDNA molecules. Using its own MiXCR run on the 5' RACE reads, TCRdb lists one record per CDR3 protein. The table includes 50,000 to 60,000 distinct CDR3 sequences, under 9% detected once. The CDR3 consists of 14 residues. Worth noting for this clonotype: This could be a read error, since a much larger clone is one nucleotide away.

The chain is built from TRBV12-3 or TRBV12-4 and TRBJ1-2; the match to TRBD1 covers 7 bases. The specimen comprised whole blood, sampled at baseline. This TCR was recovered from an adult who was a healthcare worker with PCR-confirmed SARS-CoV-2 infection or an uninfected control (not recorded which). CDR3 bases: TGTGCCAGCAGTTACAGGGGAGGGGGCTATGGCGACACCTTC. As protein: CASSYRGGGYGDTF.